Each of the 28 T cell receptor beta chains below was sequenced from the same sample in a study of PD-1 blockade in classical Hodgkin lymphoma. Measured with immunoSEQ multiplex PCR; TCRdb has only the in-frame clones, and not every one. The table lists roughly 140,000 clones, approximately 72% of them singletons. Each of the patients experienced relapse following autologous stem cell transplantation, and their brentuximab vedotin exposure differed. Source: peripheral blood mononuclear cells (PBMCs), taken before the second cycle of nivolumab. These receptor sequences come from a human donor with classical Hodgkin lymphoma.

This clone appeared a few times. The genes are TRBV18 and TRBJ1-5, with D possibly TRBD1 on 6 matching bases. The germline V gene has CDR1 KGHSH and CDR2 LQKENI. The CDR3 has 17 amino acids. V lost 2 bases, J lost 2 bases, and 16 bases lay in between. The CDR3 loop is CASSPYMGGRGNQPQHF. The CDR3 DNA reads as TGTGCCAGCTCACCATATATGGGGGGCAGAGGCAATCAGCCCCAGCATTTT.

This sequence joins TRBV15 and TRBJ1-1; D not certain. There are 13 residues in the CDR3. Trimming left V 1 base short and J 1 base short, with 4 bases between. Germline lookup yields CDR1 LNHNV and CDR2 YYDKDF (reference sequence). The CDR3 coding sequence is TGTGCCACCAGCAGAGTCGAGAACACTGAAGCTTTCTTT. This sequence encodes CATSRVENTEAFF.

This chain uses TRBV5-3 with TRBJ2-4; 8 positions match TRBD2. TRBV5-3 is an ORF, and what it does is uncertain. Losses at the gene ends were 2 bases for V and 0 bases for J; bases not matched to a gene: 4. The CDR3 loop spans 16 amino acids. The CDR3 DNA reads TGTGCCAGAAGCTTCCCGGGAGGGATAGCCAAAAACATTCAGTACTTC. This gives the protein CARSFPGGIAKNIQYF.

The genes are TRBV6-5 and TRBJ2-7; possibly TRBD1 or TRBD2 for D (5 bases each). The CDR3 sequence is 13 residues long. Germline V CDR1 and CDR2: MNHEY, SVGAGI. Trimming removed 5 bases from V and 3 bases from J, with 11 bases in between. This chain's CDR3 is CASSRDRNYEQYF. In DNA, the CDR3 is TGTGCCAGCAGTCGGGACCGTAACTACGAGCAGTACTTC.

With regard to this clone: Within the sample, other DNA sequences also encode this same CDR3. The chain recombines TRBV5-4 with TRBJ2-7; D ambiguous. The CDR3 sequence is 13 residues long. The germline V gene has CDR1 SGHNT and CDR2 YYREEE (reference sequence). Trimming took 4 bases from V and 2 from J, leaving 10 bases between them. CDR3 nucleotides: TGTGCCAGCAGCCCTGGCACGACCTACGAGCAGTACTTC. Translated: CASSPGTTYEQYF.

The chain is built from TRBV19 and TRBJ1-1; D perhaps matches TRBD1 (6 bases). Germline V gene data show CDR1 as LNHDA and CDR2 as SQIVND (reference sequence). The CDR3 length is 16 residues. Trimming stripped 0 bases from V and 7 bases from J, with 18 bases between. CDR3 in amino acids: CASSIEGNYRAIEAFF. In DNA form, the CDR3 reads TGTGCCAGTAGTATAGAAGGGAACTACAGGGCGATTGAAGCTTTCTTT.

J is TRBJ1-1 and V is TRBV5-1; a possible D gene is TRBD1 (6 bases). The CDR3 length is 12 residues. The ends were cut back, 2 bases at V and 8 bases at J, with 10 bases in the middle. Germline V gene sequence: CDR1 SGHRS, CDR2 YFSETQ. CDR3 DNA: TGCGCCAGCAGCTTTAGTCAGGGGGAAGCTTTCTTT. Translated: CASSFSQGEAFF. Using reference TRBV5-1 and TRBJ1-1 for the parts outside the CDR3, the full variable domain is KAGVTQTPRYLIKTRGQQVTLSCSPISGHRSVSWYQQTPGQGLQFLFEYFSETQRNKGNFPGRFSGRQFSNSRSEMNVSTLELGDSALYLCASSFSQGEAFFGQGTRLTVV.

V usage is TRBV6-5 and J usage is TRBJ1-2; 9 nucleotides match TRBD1. The CDR3 runs 13 residues. Per germline, CDR1 MNHEY and CDR2 SVGAGI. V was clipped by 6 bases and J by 8 bases; unmatched bases: 7. This chain's CDR3 is CASSPGTGRGYTF. In DNA form, the CDR3 reads TGTGCCAGCAGCCCCGGGACAGGGAGAGGCTACACCTTC.

The chain's CDR3 is CASSVLQNTGELFF. The CDR3 nucleotides read TGTGCCAGCAGTGTCCTTCAGAACACCGGGGAGCTGTTTTTT. The gene calls are TRBV28 and TRBJ2-2, with D uncertain. The CDR3 spans 14 residues. V dropped 5 bases and J dropped 1 base, with 8 bases sitting between them. CDR1 and CDR2 from the germline V gene are MDHEN and SYDVKM.

This clone was seen a handful of times. V gene TRBV28 combines with J gene TRBJ1-4, with 12 bases fitting TRBD1. The CDR3 runs 18 residues. Germline CDR1 is MDHEN and CDR2 is SYDVKM. V shed 3 bases and J 3 bases; nucleotides not matched to a gene: 8. The CDR3 here is CASSFWAGQGASNEKLFF. The CDR3 DNA reads TGTGCCAGCAGTTTTTGGGCGGGACAGGGGGCGTCTAATGAAAAACTGTTTTTT.

This rearrangement joins TRBV19 to TRBJ1-2; D may be TRBD1 (6 bases). This CDR3 spans 12 amino acids. V dropped 5 bases and J dropped 4 bases, with 8 bases sitting between them. Per germline, CDR1 LNHDA and CDR2 SQIVND (reference sequence). CDR3 sequence: CASSARGYGYTF. The CDR3 DNA reads TGTGCCAGTAGTGCCAGGGGCTATGGCTACACCTTC.

The V call is TRBV5-6, the J call TRBJ2-7; D is unclear. The CDR3 runs to 16 residues. Germline-derived CDR1 and CDR2 are SGHDT and YYEEEE. V was trimmed by 0 bases and J by 0 bases, leaving 13 bases between them. The CDR3 nucleotides are TGTGCCAGCAGCTTGGCGCCCAGGCACTTCTCCTACGAGCAGTACTTC. It encodes CASSLAPRHFSYEQYF.

The chain joins TRBV5-1 to TRBJ1-1; a weak D match, TRBD1 (6 bases). The germline gives CDR1 SGHRS, CDR2 YFSETQ. The CDR3 is made up of 13 amino acids. The V gene lost 4 bases and the J gene lost 5 bases, with 12 bases spanning the gap. The CDR3 is CASSITGRTEAFF. DNA of the CDR3: TGCGCCAGCAGCATTACAGGGAGGACTGAAGCTTTCTTT.

This clone was seen once. The chain couples TRBV4-1 to TRBJ2-5; 7 nucleotides align to TRBD1. The DNA end is a closer match to TRBJ2-7, so the J assignment may be wrong. CDR3 length: 15 residues. Germline V CDR1 and CDR2: MGHRA, YSYEKL. The CDR3 region is CASSQGSTGAYEQYF. The CDR3 DNA follows: TGCGCCAGCAGCCAAGGTTCAACAGGGGCCTACGAGCAGTACTTC.

This clone occurred once. The chain employs TRBV7-2 and TRBJ1-5, with TRBD1 matching over 7 bases. There are 15 residues in the CDR3. Germline CDR1 SGHTA, CDR2 FQGNSA. With 1 base clipped from V and 4 bases from J, the junction kept 4 bases outside the gene matches. The CDR3 here is CASSLVAQGNQPQHF. CDR3 in DNA: TGTGCCAGCAGCTTAGTCGCACAGGGGAATCAGCCCCAGCATTTT.

The CDR3 DNA sequence: TGTGCCACCAGCAGAGATCTAGGCGTTCAGCCCCAGCATTTT. Translating gives CATSRDLGVQPQHF. The rearrangement joins TRBV15 to TRBJ1-5, with unresolved D. Germline assignment: CDR1 LNHNV and CDR2 YYDKDF (reference sequence). This CDR3 has 14 residues. Trimming removed 0 bases at V and 6 bases at J, with 9 bases between.

On this clone itself: At one of its ends the junction is not consistent with the germline gene, which may arise from a read error. The CDR3 protein is CASSLDRSETQYF. The CDR3 DNA sequence: TGTGCTAGCAGCTTAGACAGGTCCGAGACCCAGTACTTC. J is TRBJ2-5 and V is TRBV7-7, with a possible D match to TRBD1 (6 bases). CDR3 length: 13 amino acids. Germline CDR1 SSHAT, CDR2 FNYEAQ (reference sequence).

This clone was seen only a few times. The chain joins TRBV7-9 to TRBJ2-1, with a tentative D call TRBD1 (6 bases). Germline V CDR1 and CDR2: SEHNR, FQNEAQ (reference sequence). Trimming took 2 bases from V and 6 from J, leaving 14 bases between them. CDR3 size: 15 residues. The CDR3 DNA reads TGTGCCAGCAGCTTACAGGGGAAGCCCCCCAATGAGCAGTTCTTC. Its translation is CASSLQGKPPNEQFF.

The V call is TRBV29-1, the J call TRBJ2-5, with TRBD2 as a possible D gene (7 bases). Germline CDR1 and CDR2: SQVTM and ANQGSEA. Trimming took 6 bases from V and 4 from J, leaving 9 bases between them. This CDR3 has 11 amino acids. CDR3 nucleotides: TGCAGCGTGGGGGGGGCAGAGACCCAGTACTTC. Its translation: CSVGGAETQYF.

The chain links TRBV21-1 to TRBJ2-5; the listed D gene, TRBD1, was not tested against the DNA. TRBV21-1 is a known pseudogene. The CDR3 is 18 residues long. In nucleotides, the CDR3 is TGTGCCAGCAGCAAAATCGATATGTCAGGGTCAGGCAAAGAGACCCAGTACTTC. This translates into CASSKIDMSGSGKETQYF.

The genes are TRBV5-6 and TRBJ1-1; D call uncertain. Deletions cut 0 bases from V and 3 bases from J, with 3 bases between. The germline V gene has CDR1 SGHDT and CDR2 YYEEEE. The CDR3 covers 12 residues. The CDR3 region is CASSLGDTEAFF. In nucleotides, the CDR3 is TGTGCCAGCAGCTTGGGAGACACTGAAGCTTTCTTT.

The rearrangement uses TRBV7-9 and TRBJ2-7, with D perhaps matching TRBD1 (6 bases). The V gene's germline CDR1 is SEHNR and CDR2 FQNEAQ (reference sequence). Trimming pared 2 bases from V and 2 bases from J, leaving 13 bases between. The CDR3 consists of 15 residues. The CDR3 sequence is CASSLRGKGAYEQYF. The CDR3 DNA is TGTGCCAGCAGCTTACGGGGAAAGGGGGCCTACGAGCAGTACTTC.

In its sample, this clone was seen many times. V and J are TRBV19 and TRBJ2-2; D is unclear. Germline CDR1 reads LNHDA; CDR2 reads SQIVND (reference sequence). Trimming cost V 3 bases and J 9 bases, with 5 bases left between them. This CDR3 region has 11 residues. Here the CDR3 reads CASSIFRELFF. Written as DNA, the CDR3 is TGTGCCAGTAGTATTTTCCGGGAGCTGTTTTTT.

The sample holds one count of this clone. This chain joins TRBV7-9 and TRBJ1-1; D possibly corresponds to TRBD1 (6 bases). The CDR3 is made up of 15 amino acids. Per germline, CDR1 SEHNR and CDR2 FQNEAQ (reference sequence). V was pared by 2 bases and J by 4 bases, with 14 bases between. CDR3: CASSLSGGLGTEAFF. The DNA for the CDR3 is TGTGCCAGCAGCTTATCCGGGGGGCTGGGCACTGAAGCTTTCTTT.

The chain recombines TRBV6-5 with TRBJ1-5; D ambiguous. The germline V and J ends were trimmed by 5 bases and 0 bases, with 8 bases remaining between them. Germline V gives CDR1 MNHEY, CDR2 SVGAGI. The CDR3 has 14 residues. DNA for the CDR3: TGTGCCAGCAGTGGAACTTATAGCAATCAGCCCCAGCATTTT. Protein sequence: CASSGTYSNQPQHF.

The rearrangement uses TRBV6-5 and TRBJ1-1; TRBD1 is a possible D gene (6 bases). The CDR3 loop spans 15 amino acids. Trimming shortened V by 2 bases and J by 5 bases, and 15 bases separated the two germline ends. Per the germline V gene, CDR1 is MNHEY and CDR2 is SVGAGI. The CDR3 region is CASSYQPQGRTEAFF. CDR3 nucleotides: TGTGCCAGCAGTTACCAACCGCAGGGGCGGACTGAAGCTTTCTTT.

The chain links TRBV29-1 to TRBJ2-7; D might be TRBD2 (6 bases). V dropped 5 bases and J dropped 1 base, with 9 bases sitting between them. The CDR3 contains 12 residues. CDR1 and CDR2 from the germline V gene are SQVTM and ANQGSEA. DNA for the CDR3: TGCAGCGTTAGCCTAGCGTCCTACGAGCAGTACTTC. Protein: CSVSLASYEQYF.

This clone came up once. The chain combines TRBV6-5 with TRBJ2-7; 7 bases fit TRBD2. This CDR3 comprises 15 residues. Losses at the gene ends were 0 bases for V and 3 bases for J; bases not matched to a gene: 5. Germline V CDR1 and CDR2: MNHEY, SVGAGI. The CDR3 protein is CASSYSLAEIYEQYF. DNA of the CDR3: TGTGCCAGCAGTTACTCCCTAGCGGAGATCTACGAGCAGTACTTC.